Listed here are 10 T cell receptor beta chains from one sample, sequenced in a study of T cell changes during pregnancy in multiple sclerosis (dated by TCRdb to the late 2010s). Preparation of the library involved the immunoSEQ multiplex PCR assay. The table comes from immuneACCESS by way of TCRdb, which keeps in-frame sequences with V and J called. Part of the clones is missing from these tables; in studies checked, under half for an unresolved V gene and the rest for unknown reasons. This sample comprises roughly 76,000 clones, around nine tenths of them detected only once. Clones ranked in the top ten supply about 0.31% of the sample. The sample here was CD4+ T cells from peripheral blood mononuclear cells, taken after pregnancy. Receptor source: a female donor with multiple sclerosis, enrolled in a pregnancy study.

This chain joins TRBV6-1 and TRBJ1-2; 9 bases match TRBD1. The CDR3 is 14 residues long. With V trimmed by 11 bases and J by 4 bases, 11 bases remained unmatched. Germline loops: CDR1 MNHNS, CDR2 SASEGT. As DNA, the CDR3 is TGTGCCGGTGGGGGACAGGGTTTAGGCTATGGCTACACCTTC. Translated, it gives CAGGGQGLGYGYTF.

This chain links TRBV5-5 with TRBJ2-7; unclear D gene. From germline, CDR1 is SGHKS and CDR2 YYEKEE (reference sequence). There are 15 residues in the CDR3. The V and J ends lost 2 bases and 8 bases respectively, with 20 bases between them. This CDR3 is CASSFNSEWQTQQYF. DNA of the CDR3: TGTGCCAGCAGCTTTAACTCAGAGTGGCAGACTCAGCAGTACTTC.

In nucleotides, the CDR3 is TGTGCCAGCAGCTTGGATGGTTTCGAGGAGACCCAGTACTTC. Translated: CASSLDGFEETQYF. This sequence joins TRBV5-4 and TRBJ2-5; D not certain. CDR3 length: 14 amino acids. The V end lost 0 bases, the J end lost 5 bases, and 11 bases lay between the germline ends. Germline CDR1 reads SGHNT; CDR2 reads YYREEE (reference sequence).

The V gene is TRBV11-2, the J gene TRBJ2-2, with a tentative D call TRBD2 (5 bases). The V end lost 6 bases, the J end lost 4 bases, and 18 bases lay between the germline ends. There are 16 residues in the CDR3. The germline gives CDR1 SGHAT, CDR2 FQNNGV. Here the CDR3 DNA reads TGTGCCAGCAGACCCCTCCGCGGGCGCGGCACCGGGGAGCTGTTTTTT. This translates into CASRPLRGRGTGELFF.

The count of this clone is one. The chain has TRBV18 and TRBJ2-7; 14 nucleotides agree with TRBD2. Trimming at V came to 4 bases and at J to 7 bases, leaving 6 bases not matched to a gene. The CDR3 has 15 amino acids. Germline V CDR1 and CDR2: KGHSH, LQKENI. CDR3 in amino acids: CASSRGTSGSEEQYF. For the CDR3, the DNA is TGTGCCAGCTCACGAGGGACTAGCGGGAGTGAGGAGCAGTACTTC.

The V gene is TRBV28, the J gene TRBJ2-7; 12 nucleotides line up with TRBD1. The CDR3 runs 15 residues. The ends lost 6 bases at V and 4 bases at J; junction bases unmatched: 7. Looked up from germline, CDR1 is MDHEN and CDR2 is SYDVKM. The CDR3 protein is CASSPGQGAGYEQYF. In DNA, the CDR3 is TGTGCCAGCAGCCCGGGACAGGGGGCGGGTTACGAGCAGTACTTC.

This clone has a single count. The chain joins TRBV28 to TRBJ2-7; 9 nucleotides match TRBD1. The V and J ends lost 4 bases and 3 bases, in that order; junction bases with no gene match: 10. Germline CDR1 is MDHEN and CDR2 is SYDVKM. The CDR3 contains 16 residues. The CDR3 reads CASSSTPGTGNYEQYF. The CDR3, as DNA: TGTGCCAGCAGTTCGACTCCCGGGACAGGGAACTACGAGCAGTACTTC. Combining the CDR3 with reference TRBV28 and TRBJ2-7 gives the whole variable domain DVKVTQSSRYLVKRTGEKVFLECVQDMDHENMFWYRQDPGLGLRLIYFSYDVKMKEKGDIPEGYSVSREKKERFSLILESASTNQTSMYLCASSSTPGTGNYEQYFGPGTRLTVT.

This rearrangement joins TRBV6-1 to TRBJ1-3, with D perhaps matching TRBD1 (5 bases). V lost 6 bases, J lost 4 bases, and 16 bases lay in between. Looked up from germline, CDR1 is MNHNS and CDR2 is SASEGT. There are 15 residues in the CDR3. CDR3 protein: CASSTSGTPGNTIYF. The CDR3 region has the DNA TGTGCCAGCAGCACATCCGGGACTCCGGGAAACACCATATATTTT.

The chain has TRBV11-1 and TRBJ2-7; 7 bases match TRBD1. The length of the CDR3 is 14 residues. V lost 1 base, J lost 2 bases, and 2 bases stayed unmatched. The germline CDR1 and CDR2 sequences are SGHAT and FQDESV (reference sequence). The CDR3 DNA reads as TGTGCCAGCAGCTTAGTAACAGGGGCCTACGAGCAGTACTTC. Amino acid sequence: CASSLVTGAYEQYF.

The chain couples TRBV9 to TRBJ1-2, with D possibly matching TRBD1 (6 bases). Per germline, CDR1 SGDLS and CDR2 YYNGEE. V was pared by 5 bases and J by 0 bases, with 14 bases between. The CDR3 is 15 amino acids. The CDR3 reads CASSDGQPANYGYTF. The DNA of the CDR3 is TGTGCCAGCAGTGATGGACAGCCAGCTAACTATGGCTACACCTTC.